Only one count was recorded for the clone carrying this TCR beta chain. Its target is not known. The data stem from a study of OX40 agonist ivuxolimab in advanced cancers. With baseline, cycle 4 day 1, and cycle 7 day 1 as timepoints, blood was sampled. Germline V gene sequence: CDR1 SEHNR, CDR2 FQNEAQ (reference sequence). V was pared by 3 bases and J by 0 bases, with 12 bases between. This CDR3 spans 16 amino acids. Clones were read by immunoSEQ multiplex PCR, and TCRdb kept only the in-frame ones, dropping some. The sample has 40,000 to 60,000 clones; around 80% are singletons. Regarding the study as a whole: Partly responding patients at 0.1-3.0 mg/kg showed some of the smallest clonal expansion.

The sequence came from an adult with an advanced solid tumor such as melanoma, head and neck, liver or kidney cancer. This material consisted of CD4+ or CD8+ T cells sorted from blood, taken in a trial of the OX40 agonist ivuxolimab. The V gene is TRBV7-9, the J gene TRBJ1-3; D is uncertain. The CDR3 loop is CASSFLTDFSGNTIYF. CDR3 coding DNA: TGTGCCAGCAGCTTTCTTACAGATTTCTCTGGAAACACCATATATTTT.